This T cell receptor (beta chain) was found in a study of blood T cell repertoires in COVID-19. Study background: Samples came from the United States, Italy and Spain, spanning acute and convalescent COVID-19.

Trimming stripped 2 bases from V and 2 bases from J, with 10 bases between. The germline V gene has CDR1 LNHDA and CDR2 SQIVND (reference sequence). The CDR3 length is 15 residues. Authors' methods: It was from reference gene primer amplification that nucleated cell counts were estimated. Method: immunoSEQ multiplex PCR; TCRdb's copy keeps in-frame clones and lacks some. Clonal size and the V and J genes are those of that table, whereas D and trimming came from the DNA. This sample carries about 500,000 clones, 75% to 90% of them seen once, and the ten largest clones take roughly 0.84%. Enrolment of Seattle patients took place during active infection, and they were followed longitudinally.

The chain uses TRBV19 and TRBJ2-1; D possibly corresponds to TRBD2 (6 bases). The receptor's source is a man aged 18 to 30 with COVID-19, enrolled during active disease. The sequenced sample consisted of peripheral blood. As DNA, the CDR3 is TGTGCCAGTAGTATATATAGCGGTACCTACAATGAGCAGTTCTTC. The encoded protein is CASSIYSGTYNEQFF.